Listed here is a single T cell receptor beta chain. This receptor's antigen is unknown. Within one base of it there is no much larger clone, and no base qualities were kept. The source of the sample is a study of cytomegalovirus exposure and HLA in healthy donors listed by TCRdb under 2017. Concerning the study at large: According to an earlier analysis of 550 to 750 of the donors, some 180 million T cells yielded 117 million unique TCR beta sequences and 276 Gb of sequence data. Five DR-DQ haplotypes were treated as single units for association and clustering because of strong linkage in the cohort. Donor age, sex, ethnicity and CMV serostatus were compiled alongside the repertoire data. Of the 300 to 500 genotyped donors, 65% to 90% were placed in the genetic ancestry cluster associated with self-reported Caucasian donors. Roughly 290 gigabases of sequencing data and 70 million to 95 million unique TCR sequences made up an early release that covered roughly 670 HLA-typed donors. To predict cytomegalovirus infection status, the study brought together high-throughput TCR immunosequencing, statistical association of individual TCRs with disease status, and machine learning. In an earlier analysis of roughly 600 of the donors, high-throughput TCR beta sequencing was used to judge whether each TCR beta V gene segment behaved as functional or pseudogenic. Class I and class II HLA loci were covered by the typing at four-digit resolution. On average, roughly 250,000 unique TCR beta nucleotide sequences were sequenced per donor among more than 350 genotyped donors of the cohort, with roughly 18% of those sequences being non-productive. The number of typed donors differed by locus: roughly 629-640 for A, B, C, DRB1 and DQB1; some 540 for DQA1; approximately 600 for DPA1; and about 450 for DPB1. A later analysis re-analyzed previously published TCR beta repertoires from 550 to 700 donors and added high-resolution HLA genotyping to study TCR occurrence patterns. The study used immunosequencing to profile the T cell repertoires of some 600 subjects and linked those repertoires to cytomegalovirus serostatus. In a later genetic analysis, genome-wide SNP genotypes for about three fifths of the roughly 670 donors were used, and that subset was treated as a discovery cohort. The study aimed to test whether signatures of past pathogen exposure could be identified by cataloging public T cell receptors. Rather than drawing on any new phenotypic data, the later analysis identified candidate immune exposures from TCR beta sequences and the way those sequences occurred across donors. Every repertoire in the discovery cohort had been generated on one and the same sequencing platform. In addition to the first cohort of approximately 650 subjects, a separate validation cohort of 120 different subjects was used. What the research found in general, with its limitations: Roughly 17 rarely observed V segments, including chromosome 9 orphons, were excluded from the earlier analysis of about 500 of the donors because counts were too low. In a later genetic analysis, a missense DCLRE1C variant was associated with V-gene and J-gene trimming of TCR beta chains, and the association was replicated in an independent cohort. It was suggested by the authors that the approach could potentially be generalized to other disease states and immunological phenotypes. According to a later analysis, parvovirus B19, influenza, CMV and Epstein-Barr virus appeared linked to several top co-occurrence clusters. A further reported finding was that TCR beta sequences accurately predicted the HLA-A and HLA-B alleles for most subjects in the first cohort. Some IMGT-functional V segments, including TRBV6-2 and TRBV6-3, could not be distinguished by the 87-base-pair reads and were therefore excluded. At a false discovery rate of 0.05, a later analysis linked 15,000 to 20,000 TCR beta sequences to specific HLA alleles. In a later analysis, HLA-associated TCR beta chains showed more clonal expansion and lower generation probabilities than non-associated chains that were equally common. An earlier analysis of 587 of the donors showed that most TCR beta V segments appeared in productive rearrangements either about 87% or about 30% of the time, which broadly matched IMGT annotations. When HLA alleles, especially DR and DQ, strongly co-occurred, TCR associations were difficult to assign to individual alleles. A cluster of highly shared sequence variants was judged likely to represent a technical artifact of the sequencing pipeline. For the cohort, immune exposure information was limited to CMV serostatus. In the study, approximately 160 TCR beta chains were listed as associated with cytomegalovirus. According to a later genetic analysis, donors in an Asian-associated ancestry cluster had fewer N-insertions in productive TCRs than the roughly 700-donor mean. Roughly uniform sequencing depth across donors was assumed in presence/absence analyses, although this assumption may not hold. The classifier was reported to diagnose cytomegalovirus status with high specificity and sensitivity in both the original cohort and the validation cohort. Three of the identified cytomegalovirus-associated TCR beta chains were confirmed in vitro to be specific for cytomegalovirus antigens. Linkage disequilibrium might explain the correlated functional status among segregating V segments, but an unknown experimental factor could not be excluded. Most TCR sequences were observed very rarely across donors, whereas some public TCRs were present in many individuals. A later analysis found that most CMV-associated TCR beta chains appeared HLA-restricted, with HLA associations seemingly driven largely by CMV exposure. In this cohort, only TCR beta chains were sequenced, and detectable features were limited by the absence of alpha or paired-chain data. According to a later analysis, TCR association rates differed among HLA loci, with DRB1 alleles showing the most associated TCRs and HLA-C alleles showing the fewest. Because HLA typing was missing for some donors at each locus, association tests included only the typed subset.

Library preparation used the immunoSEQ multiplex PCR assay. A mixture of 60 forward primers for TCR Vbeta segments and 13 reverse primers for TCR Jbeta segments was used in the multiplex PCR. The CDR3 region of rearranged TCR beta genes was amplified from genomic DNA with a multiplex PCR assay. On the Illumina HiSeq System, the amplified TCR beta libraries were sequenced as 87-base-pair reads. The authors' analysis ran thus. A later analysis counted approximately 76 million unique TCR beta chains across the 500 to 850 repertoires, and some 11 million of these chains were shared by at least two donors. A nearest-neighbor algorithm error-corrected the raw reads and collapsed the reads into unique sequences, merging closely related sequences to remove PCR and sequencing errors. CDR3 sequences were aligned to IMGT reference sequences to assign V, D and J gene segments. For a sequence to be retained, a match of at least six nucleotides to both a V gene segment and a J gene segment was required. Rearrangements were classified as productive when the CDR3 lacked stop codons and remained in frame with V and J, and all other rearrangements were classified as non-productive. Following IMGT convention, CDR3 was defined as the stretch from the second conserved V-encoded cysteine to the conserved J-encoded phenylalanine. The earlier analysis of roughly 590 of the donors excluded any sequence lacking an unambiguous match to a single V gene segment. An earlier analysis of 587 of the donors classified V segments as functional when productive rearrangements were above 56.7% and as segregating when the standard deviation between donors was above 5%. A statistical classification framework was built for diagnosing cytomegalovirus status from the catalog of TCR beta chain sequences. V and J gene assignment, in a later analysis, came from comparing TCR nucleotide sequences with IMGT/GENE-DB human TR gene sequences. The TCRdist pipeline was used in a later analysis to assign CDR3 sequences and most-parsimonious VDJ recombination scenarios. In a later analysis, each TCR beta chain was defined by its CDR3 amino acid sequence together with its V-gene family, and reads lacking a unique V-gene family were excluded. As a way to deal with suspected cross-contamination and a sequencing artifact, a later analysis dropped hundreds of nucleotide sequences that were highly shared and had low generation probability. A later analysis calculated a clonal expansion index for each public chain from normalized within-repertoire ranks of inferred template counts. Generation probabilities in a later analysis came from a VDJ recombination model fitted to out-of-frame rearrangements, and those results were checked against IGoR. Hypergeometric tests were used in a later analysis to score TCR-TCR, TCR-HLA and TCR-CMV co-occurrence, with a repertoire-size bias correction applied to the TCR pairs. In a later analysis, false discovery rates were estimated by permuting HLA or CMV assignments 20 times. In a later analysis, co-occurring TCRs were grouped using DBSCAN, and TCRdist sequence similarity was added for clustering within HLA-allele-positive subsets. For co-occurrence clustering, repertoires with fewer than 30,000 or more than 120,000 public chains were excluded, along with roughly 5 repertoires with anomalous nucleotide sharing. TCRdb limited this immuneACCESS table to in-frame rearrangements with V and J called. A share of clones is missing; checked studies link under half to unresolved V genes, and the rest is unexplained. That table is the source of V, J and clone size, and D and trimming were worked out from the DNA. Across this sample there are some 150,000 clones, with 82% seen only once. 1.4% of the sample lies in the top ten.

In total, about 650 healthy bone marrow donors made up the cohort. All cohort members were sampled while nominally healthy, although unrecorded immune exposures were likely present. The donor was CMV seropositive and was included in the group of about 290 seropositive cohort members. Each donor provided a peripheral blood sample, and peripheral blood mononuclear cells were used for TCR beta sequencing. Genomic DNA was extracted from the blood cell samples with the Qiagen DNeasy Blood Extraction Kit. The CDR3 contains 18 residues, cysteine and phenylalanine counted. The read is trimmed to its CDR3 DNA, 54 bases read in frame from base 1. CDR1 SGHTA and CDR2 FQGTGA are derived from the germline V gene. V trim: 1 base; J trim: 0 bases; unmatched bases: 10.

The chain is encoded by TRBV7-3 joined to TRBJ2-3, and 7 bases in between align with TRBD2. The clonotype was recovered from a man aged 25 to 45 in good health and CMV-seropositive. The sequencing input was PBMCs. CDR3 protein: CASSLRGEGSPSTDTQYF. The DNA sequence is given as TGTGCCAGCAGCTTAAGGGGGGAGGGAAGCCCTAGCACAGATACGCAGTATTTT.